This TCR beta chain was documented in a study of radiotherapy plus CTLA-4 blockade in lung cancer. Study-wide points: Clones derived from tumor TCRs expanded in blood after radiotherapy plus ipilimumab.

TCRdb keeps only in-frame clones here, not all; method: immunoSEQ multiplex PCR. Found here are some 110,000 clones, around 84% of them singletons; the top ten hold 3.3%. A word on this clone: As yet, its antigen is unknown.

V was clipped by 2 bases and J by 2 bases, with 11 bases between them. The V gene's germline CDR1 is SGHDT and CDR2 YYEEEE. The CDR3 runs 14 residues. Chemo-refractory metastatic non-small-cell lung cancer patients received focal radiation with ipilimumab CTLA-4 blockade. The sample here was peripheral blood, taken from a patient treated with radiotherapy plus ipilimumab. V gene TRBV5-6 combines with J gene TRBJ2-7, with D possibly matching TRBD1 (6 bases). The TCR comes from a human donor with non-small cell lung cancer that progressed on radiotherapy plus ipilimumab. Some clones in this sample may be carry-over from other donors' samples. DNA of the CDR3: TGTGCCAGCAGCTTTCTACAGGGCCCCTACGAGCAGTACTTC. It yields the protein CASSFLQGPYEQYF.